This TCR beta chain is from a study of cytomegalovirus exposure and HLA in healthy donors (TCRdb year 2017). Some background on the complete study: In an earlier analysis of several hundred of the donors, 276 Gb of sequence data and 120 million or so unique TCR beta sequences from roughly 200 million T cells were reported. Both class I and class II loci were covered by HLA typing, at four-digit resolution. A later analysis re-analyzed previously published TCR beta repertoires from 550 to 700 donors and added high-resolution HLA genotyping to study TCR occurrence patterns. An early release covering over 500 HLA-typed donors comprised 250 to 350 gigabases of sequencing data and some 79 million unique TCR sequences. Rather than using new phenotypic data, the later analysis identified candidate immune exposures from TCR beta sequences and from how often those sequences occurred across donors. In a later genetic analysis, genome-wide SNP genotypes for 398 of the 666 donors were used, and that subset was treated as a discovery cohort. The number of typed donors differed by locus: roughly 629-630 for A, B, C, DRB1 and DQB1; 500 to 550 for DQA1; approximately 600 for DPA1; and 450 to 480 for DPB1. The study aimed to test whether cataloging public T cell receptors could reveal signatures of past pathogen exposure. Among 398 genotyped donors of the cohort, an average of about 240,000 unique TCR beta nucleotide sequences was sequenced per donor, of which about 19% were non-productive. The study profiled the T cell repertoires of 500 to 800 subjects by immunosequencing and related them to cytomegalovirus serostatus. Among the roughly 370 genotyped donors, under 90% belonged to the genetic ancestry cluster associated with self-reported Caucasian donors. An earlier analysis of around 580 of the donors used high-throughput TCR beta sequencing to judge whether each TCR beta V gene segment behaved as functional or pseudogenic. Besides the first cohort of 500 to 700 subjects, a separate validation cohort made up of roughly 120 different subjects was used. Donor age, sex, ethnicity and CMV serostatus were compiled together with the repertoire data. To predict cytomegalovirus infection status, the study combined high-throughput TCR immunosequencing, statistical association of individual TCRs with disease status, and machine learning. All discovery cohort repertoires had been generated using a single sequencing platform. Four to six DR-DQ haplotypes were handled as single units for association and clustering, since linkage in the cohort was strong. The paper as a whole reports these results and caveats: In an earlier analysis of a few hundred of the donors, most TCR beta V segments were observed in productive rearrangements about 90% or about 30% of the time, broadly matching IMGT annotations. In a later analysis, HLA-associated TCR beta chains showed more clonal expansion and lower generation probabilities than non-associated chains that were equally common. In the study, 150 to 200 TCR beta chains were listed as associated with cytomegalovirus. Sequencing depth was assumed to be roughly uniform across donors in the presence/absence analyses, though that assumption may not hold. Only TCR beta chains were sequenced in this cohort, and the absence of alpha or paired-chain data limited detectable features. In a later genetic analysis, a missense DCLRE1C variant was associated with V-gene and J-gene trimming of TCR beta chains, and the association was replicated in an independent cohort. A further reported finding was that TCR beta sequences accurately predicted the HLA-A and HLA-B alleles for most subjects in the first cohort. Correlated functional status among segregating V segments might reflect linkage disequilibrium, but an unknown experimental factor could not be ruled out. The classifier was reported to diagnose cytomegalovirus status with high specificity and sensitivity in both the original cohort and the validation cohort. A later analysis reported that several top co-occurrence clusters appeared linked to parvovirus B19, influenza, CMV and Epstein-Barr virus. For the cohort, immune exposure information was limited to CMV serostatus. Most CMV-associated TCR beta chains appeared to be HLA-restricted in a later analysis, and the HLA associations seemed to be driven largely by CMV exposure. In a later analysis, TCR association rates were found to vary across HLA loci, with the most associated TCRs seen for DRB1 alleles and the fewest for HLA-C alleles. A later analysis associated about 17,000 TCR beta sequences with specific HLA alleles at a false discovery rate of 0.05. A later genetic analysis reported fewer N-insertions in productive TCRs among donors in an Asian-associated ancestry cluster than the roughly 650-donor mean. The authors suggested that the approach could potentially be generalized to other disease states and immunological phenotypes. A group of highly shared sequence variants was considered likely to be a technical artifact of the sequencing pipeline. While some public TCRs were present in many individuals, most TCR sequences turned up only very rarely across donors. The 87-base-pair reads could not distinguish some IMGT-functional V segments, including TRBV6-2 and TRBV6-3, so those segments were excluded. Because HLA typing was missing for some donors at each locus, association tests included only the typed subset. The earlier analysis of approximately 540 of the donors excluded over 15 rarely observed V segments, including chromosome 9 orphons, because counts were too low. Assigning TCR associations to individual alleles was difficult when HLA alleles, especially DR and DQ, strongly co-occurred. A few of the identified cytomegalovirus-associated TCR beta chains were confirmed in vitro to be specific for cytomegalovirus antigens.

Library preparation used the immunoSEQ multiplex PCR assay. For the multiplex PCR, a mixture combining 60 forward primers for TCR Vbeta segments and 13 reverse primers for TCR Jbeta segments was used. The CDR3 region of rearranged TCR beta genes was amplified from genomic DNA by a multiplex PCR assay. The amplified TCR beta libraries were sequenced on the Illumina HiSeq System as 87-base-pair reads. Turning to the authors' computational methods: Across the roughly 640 repertoires, a later analysis counted 80 million or so unique TCR beta chains, roughly 11 million of which were shared by at least two donors. To remove PCR and sequencing errors, raw reads were error-corrected and collapsed into unique sequences using a nearest-neighbor algorithm that merged closely related sequences. V, D and J gene segments were assigned by aligning CDR3 sequences to IMGT reference sequences. For a sequence to be retained, a match of at least six nucleotides was required to both a V gene segment and a J gene segment. Rearrangements were classified as productive when the CDR3 lacked stop codons and remained in frame with V and J, and all other rearrangements were classified as non-productive. CDR3 was defined by IMGT convention, running from the second conserved V-encoded cysteine to the conserved J-encoded phenylalanine. Sequences without an unambiguous match to a single V gene segment were excluded from the earlier analysis of 450 to 750 of the donors. An earlier analysis of a few hundred of the donors called V segments functional above 56.7% productive rearrangements and segregating when the between-donor standard deviation exceeded 5%. A statistical classification framework was built for diagnosing cytomegalovirus status from the catalog of TCR beta chain sequences. V and J gene assignment, in a later analysis, came from comparing TCR nucleotide sequences with IMGT/GENE-DB human TR gene sequences. Using the TCRdist pipeline, a later analysis assigned CDR3 sequences along with most-parsimonious VDJ recombination scenarios. A later analysis defined each TCR beta chain by its CDR3 amino acid sequence plus V-gene family, and excluded reads lacking a unique V-gene family. As a way to deal with suspected cross-contamination and a sequencing artifact, a later analysis dropped more than 500 nucleotide sequences that were highly shared and had low generation probability. For each public chain, a later analysis derived a clonal expansion index from normalized ranks of inferred template counts within each repertoire. A later analysis computed generation probabilities with a VDJ recombination model fitted to out-of-frame rearrangements, and checked the results against IGoR. In a later analysis, hypergeometric tests were used to score TCR-TCR, TCR-HLA and TCR-CMV co-occurrence, with a repertoire-size bias correction applied to TCR pairs. A later analysis estimated false discovery rates by permuting HLA or CMV assignments 20 times. In a later analysis, co-occurring TCRs were grouped using DBSCAN, and TCRdist sequence similarity was added for clustering within HLA-allele-positive subsets. For co-occurrence clustering, repertoires with fewer than 30,000 or more than 120,000 public chains were excluded, along with five or six repertoires with anomalous nucleotide sharing. TCRdb provides this immuneACCESS table in a form limited to in-frame rearrangements. Some clones are lacking; in checked studies, under half of them reflect an unresolved V gene, and why the rest are absent is not known. V, J and clone size are taken as reported in that table, and D and trimming were inferred from the DNA itself. Within this sample are more than 85,000 clones, with about an eighth of them counted one time only. Approximately 15% of the sample rests with the top ten.

Regarding this clone: No antigen is known for it. No base quality values were provided; no much bigger clone lies one nucleotide off.

The cohort consisted of 600 to 750 healthy bone marrow donors. At the time of sampling, every cohort member was nominally healthy, though immune exposures that went unrecorded were likely present. The donor tested CMV seropositive and was one of the 289 seropositive cohort members. A peripheral blood sample was provided by each donor, and peripheral blood mononuclear cells were used for TCR beta sequencing. Genomic DNA was extracted from the blood cell samples with the Qiagen DNeasy Blood Extraction Kit. At the junction V is shortened by 3 bases and J by 3 bases; bases outside the gene matches: 3. The CDR3 goes from the cysteine to the phenylalanine over 14 residues. Kept here is only the CDR3 DNA, which spans 42 bases and is read in frame from base 1. The germline V gene supplies CDR1 SGHRS and CDR2 YFSETQ.

The receptor comes from a man aged 35-49 years in good health and CMV-seropositive. Recombination connected TRBV5-1 to TRBJ2-7; 10 bases in between match TRBD1. The specimen sequenced was PBMCs. The sequenced DNA: TGCGCCAGCAGCTACCGGGACAGGGGCTACGAGCAGTACTTC. Its protein is CASSYRDRGYEQYF.